The source of this T cell receptor (beta chain) is a study of blood T cell repertoires in COVID-19. In the original analysis: How many nucleated cells were present was estimated from reference gene primer amplification. Assay: immunoSEQ multiplex PCR; the TCRdb copy retains only in-frame clones and omits some. Clonal size and the V and J genes are those of that table, whereas D and trimming came from the DNA. The table lists fewer than 450,000 clones, roughly 90% of them singletons, with about 7.3% in the top ten. Patients of the Seattle cohort, enrolled during active infection, were followed longitudinally. Germline V CDR1 and CDR2: MDHEN, SYDVKM. The CDR3 totals 14 residues. The ends were cut back, 5 bases at V and 11 bases at J, with 18 bases in the middle.

The TCR sequence derives from a woman in her seventies with COVID-19, enrolled during active disease. Sequencing input: peripheral blood. The chain carries TRBV28 and TRBJ1-4; no firm D call. The CDR3 is CASSGFGGSPKLFF. As DNA, the CDR3 is TGTGCCAGCAGTGGGTTTGGCGGTTCCCCGAAACTGTTTTTT.